The 5 T cell receptor beta chains presented below share a single source sample, sequenced in a study of cytomegalovirus exposure and HLA in healthy donors (dated by TCRdb to about 2017). Library method: the immunoSEQ multiplex PCR assay. TCRdb obtained this table from immuneACCESS and retained in-frame rearrangements with V and J assigned. These tables miss some clones; where compared with another copy, unresolved V genes account for less than half of the shortfall, and the remainder is unexplained. This sample lists 150,000 to 200,000 clones; around 90% were detected once. The ten biggest clones cover 2.5% to 3.5% of the sample. The sequenced sample consisted of PBMCs. The receptors stem from a man aged 18 to 29 in good health and CMV-seronegative.

This chain uses TRBV5-1 with TRBJ2-1; no firm D call. V shed 3 bases and J shed 8 bases, with 9 bases lying between them. The length of the CDR3 is 12 residues. CDR1 SGHRS and CDR2 YFSETQ come from the germline V gene. The CDR3 nucleotides read TGCGCCAGCAGCTCCCCCTCGGATGAGCAGTTCTTC. This gives the protein CASSSPSDEQFF.

The chain couples TRBV19 to TRBJ1-5; a weak D match, TRBD1 (5 bases). V was trimmed by 0 bases and J by 1 base, leaving 10 bases between them. CDR1 and CDR2 from the germline V gene are LNHDA and SQIVND (reference sequence). The CDR3 covers 16 residues. The CDR3 coding sequence is TGTGCCAGTAGTATAGAGGGGGGGTGGAGCAATCAGCCCCAGCATTTT. It yields the protein CASSIEGGWSNQPQHF.

The rearrangement uses TRBV5-6 and TRBJ2-5; possible D gene TRBD1, 6 bases. Germline-derived CDR1 and CDR2 are SGHDT and YYEEEE. The CDR3 spans 15 residues. Trimming removed 4 bases at V and 6 bases at J, with 19 bases between. The CDR3 DNA reads TGTGCCAGCAGCCTTAGAAAAAACAGGGCGAAGACCCAGTACTTC. It is translated as CASSLRKNRAKTQYF.

The gene calls are TRBV7-2 and TRBJ2-2, with D tentatively TRBD2 (5 bases). CDR1 SGHTA and CDR2 FQGNSA come from the germline V gene. The CDR3 covers 15 residues. V was trimmed by 6 bases and J by 8 bases, leaving 19 bases between them. The CDR3: CASSTEGQRAGELFF. DNA for the CDR3: TGTGCCAGCAGTACAGAGGGCCAACGAGCTGGGGAGCTGTTTTTT. Full variable domain (rest looked up from reference TRBV7-2 and TRBJ2-2): GAGVSQSPSNKVTEKGKDVELRCDPISGHTALYWYRQSLGQGLEFLIYFQGNSAPDKSGLPSDRFSAERTGGSVSTLTIQRTQQEDSAVYLCASSTEGQRAGELFFGEGSRLTVL.

The rearrangement joins TRBV19 to TRBJ1-5; D may be TRBD1 (5 bases). CDR3 length equals 16 residues. V lost 7 bases to trimming and J lost 0 bases, with 16 bases between them. Per germline, CDR1 LNHDA and CDR2 SQIVND (reference sequence). The CDR3 region is CASTSSSGRSNQPQHF. The DNA of the CDR3 is TGTGCCAGTACCTCATCATCAGGGCGTAGCAATCAGCCCCAGCATTTT.